This T cell receptor (beta chain) was found in a study of T cells in Graves' hyperthyroidism and ophthalmopathy. Overall study results and limits: Before onset, ophthalmopathy was predicted by the model a median about six months earlier. Most thyroid clonotypes expanded above 0.001 appeared in blood too.

Clinical symptoms, serum thyroxine and TRAb, thyroid ultrasound and orbital computed tomography were used for the diagnoses. Isolation of PBMCs was performed on around 9.7 ml fresh peripheral blood. Germline loops: CDR1 DFQATT, CDR2 SNEGSKA (reference sequence). Trimming took 4 bases from V and 10 from J, leaving 17 bases between them. The CDR3 loop spans 13 amino acids. Concerning this clonotype: Its matching antigen is unknown.

RNA transcripts gave rise to amplified TCR beta CDR3 regions. First-round RT-PCR of the TCR CDR3 relied on the HTBI primer set. TCRdb re-derived calls from the multiplex PCR reads in MiXCR, one entry per CDR3 protein. The sample has fewer than 700,000 distinct CDR3 sequences; under 20% are singletons. The sequenced material came from blood. The genes are TRBV20-1 and TRBJ2-1; D is uncertain. The receptor's source is a woman between 18 and 29 years old with Graves' ophthalmopathy. The CDR3 region is CSATPPRTKEQFF. CDR3 sequence (DNA): TGCAGTGCTACGCCCCCCCGAACCAAAGAGCAGTTCTTC.